This entry is about one T cell receptor (beta chain). Antigen: not known. The CDR3 totals 18 residues. From germline, CDR1 is MRHNA and CDR2 SNTAGT. J gave up 0 bases and V 4 bases, and 10 bases lay outside the gene matches. The data were taken from a study of blood T cells in healthy people across ages. General observations from the study: Estimated diversity, derived from one million T cells, was regarded as an underestimate. Naive T cell percentage and TCR beta diversity correlated strongly.

Next came a second PCR, run for 7 to 11 cycles, which used a sample-barcoded 5' primer along with a J-beta primer mix. Every cDNA was tagged by a template-switch adaptor with 12 random nucleotides. TCRdb recomputed calls from the 5' RACE reads with MiXCR, one row per CDR3 protein. The sample yields over 700,000 distinct CDR3 sequences, roughly 50% seen once. The sequence was collected from an elderly man in good health. V is TRBV6-4 and J is TRBJ2-2; 8 bases align to TRBD2. The source material was blood. The CDR3 loop reads CASSAKVGLAANTGELFF. The CDR3 DNA is TGTGCCAGCAGTGCGAAAGTAGGACTAGCTGCGAACACCGGGGAGCTGTTTTTT.